The rows below give T cell receptor beta chains drawn from one sample of a study of cytomegalovirus exposure and HLA in healthy donors. Using immunoSEQ multiplex PCR, the repertoire was profiled, and TCRdb retains in-frame clones only, with some absent. The data contain about 120,000 clones, 65% of them singletons. The sequenced sample consisted of PBMCs. These receptors all stem from a woman between 40 and 55 years old in good health and CMV-seropositive. Each CDR3 is given with its conserved first and last residue. A D gene is named only where the DNA matches it firmly. Only some rows state a clone size, as once, few, many or a class for expanded clones.

TRBV5-8	-	-	TRBJ2-1	CASSRAAYNEQFF	TGTGCCAGCAGTCGTGCCGCGTACAATGAGCAGTTCTTC
TRBV30	once	TRBD2	TRBJ2-7	CASTSGTYEQYF	TGTGCCTCGACTAGCGGAACTTACGAGCAGTACTTC
TRBV4-1	-	-	TRBJ2-5	CASSETRETQYF	TGCGCCAGCAGCGAAACGAGAGAGACCCAGTACTTC
TRBV27	few	TRBD1	TRBJ2-1	CASTPRQGSYNEQFF	TGTGCCAGCACACCTCGACAGGGCAGCTACAATGAGCAGTTCTTC
TRBV6-6	-	-	TRBJ1-4	CASSYSGQLNEKLFF	TGTGCCAGCAGTTACTCTGGACAGTTAAATGAAAAACTGTTTTTT
TRBV5-1	few	TRBD1	TRBJ2-7	CASSSKVPGQGLNEQYF	TGCGCCAGCAGCTCCAAAGTACCGGGACAGGGTCTCAACGAGCAGTACTTC
TRBV5-4	-	TRBD1	TRBJ2-1	CASSRRTGLSNEQFF	TGTGCCAGCAGCCGACGGACAGGGTTAAGCAATGAGCAGTTCTTC
TRBV19	-	TRBD2	TRBJ2-3	CASSIVPAGTDTQYF	TGTGCCAGTAGTATAGTACCAGCGGGAACAGATACGCAGTATTTT
TRBV6-5	-	TRBD1	TRBJ2-1	CASSTDRGRANEQFF	TGTGCCAGCAGTACCGACAGGGGGCGCGCGAATGAGCAGTTCTTC
TRBV2	-	TRBD2	TRBJ2-1	CASSETSGRAGQFF	TGTGCCAGCAGCGAGACTAGCGGGAGGGCCGGGCAGTTCTTC
TRBV6-1	-	TRBD2	TRBJ2-1	CALRGSGDEQFF	TGTGCTTTGCGCGGGAGTGGCGATGAGCAGTTCTTC
TRBV9	large	-	TRBJ2-1	CASSVAGNIYNEQFF	TGTGCCAGCAGCGTAGCAGGGAACATCTACAATGAGCAGTTCTTC
TRBV14	-	TRBD1	TRBJ2-1	CASSQRDRTNNEQFF	TGTGCCAGCAGCCAGCGGGACAGGACAAATAATGAGCAGTTCTTC
TRBV9	-	TRBD1	TRBJ2-5	CASSVDRGETQYF	TGTGCCAGCAGCGTGGACAGGGGAGAGACCCAGTACTTC
TRBV28	-	-	TRBJ2-3	CASSPGGTQYF	TGTGCCAGCAGCCCCGGCGGTACGCAGTATTTT
TRBV7-8	few	-	TRBJ2-7	CASSLATSLTYEQYF	TGTGCCAGCAGCTTAGCAACTAGTCTGACCTACGAGCAGTACTTC
TRBV7-6	few	-	TRBJ2-1	CASNKDGAGGGEQFF	TGTGCCAGCAACAAGGATGGGGCAGGGGGAGGTGAGCAGTTCTTC
TRBV4-3	few	-	TRBJ2-7	CASSQDWGAYEQYF	TGCGCCAGCAGCCAAGATTGGGGAGCCTACGAGCAGTACTTC
TRBV2	-	-	TRBJ2-7	CASGFLAWSYEQYF	TGTGCCAGCGGGTTTCTAGCGTGGTCCTACGAGCAGTACTTC
TRBV10-3	-	-	TRBJ2-7	CAISVGGSYEQYF	TGTGCCATCTCCGTCGGGGGTTCCTACGAGCAGTACTTC
TRBV7-8	-	TRBD1	TRBJ1-2	CASSLSSGTASIYGYTF	TGTGCCAGCAGCCTCAGTTCCGGGACAGCTTCTATCTATGGCTACACCTTC
TRBV25-1	-	TRBD2	TRBJ2-1	CASSGTSRNEQFF	TGTGCCAGCAGTGGGACTAGCAGGAATGAGCAGTTCTTC
TRBV4-2	-	-	TRBJ2-2	CASSQQNGEGGLRELFF	TGTGCCAGCAGCCAGCAGAACGGAGAGGGTGGCTTGAGGGAGCTGTTTTTT
TRBV5-6	-	-	TRBJ2-5	CASSSWASGEETQYF	TGTGCCAGCAGTTCCTGGGCGTCGGGGGAAGAGACCCAGTACTTC
TRBV7-2	-	TRBD2	TRBJ2-3	CASSLNAGAGGSLPF	TGTGCCAGCAGCTTAAATGCGGGAGCGGGAGGTTCCCTCCCATTT
TRBV4-1	few	-	TRBJ1-1	CASSQDLWAGGSDTEAFF	TGCGCCAGCAGCCAAGATCTCTGGGCGGGAGGGTCTGACACTGAAGCTTTCTTT
TRBV5-1	-	-	TRBJ1-4	CASSFSGTSEEKLFF	TGCGCCAGCAGCTTTTCCGGGACAAGTGAAGAAAAACTGTTTTTT
TRBV7-9	-	-	TRBJ2-1	CASSLVLEWQFF	TGTGCCAGCAGCTTAGTGCTGGAGTGGCAGTTCTTC
TRBV5-1	-	-	TRBJ2-7	CASSSHVGGPEQYF	TGCGCCAGCAGCTCCCACGTCGGGGGGCCCGAGCAGTACTTC
TRBV2	-	-	TRBJ2-7	CAISDGTAYEQYF	TGTGCCATCAGTGATGGTACGGCCTACGAGCAGTACTTC
TRBV28	few	-	TRBJ2-4	CASRTPGNIQYF	TGTGCCAGCAGAACACCGGGAAACATTCAGTACTTC
TRBV6-1	-	-	TRBJ1-3	CASRQGRSGNTIYF	TGTGCCAGCAGACAGGGACGCTCTGGAAACACCATATATTTT
TRBV29-1	-	-	TRBJ2-5	CSVRLGPSYQETQYF	TGCAGCGTTCGTTTGGGGCCCAGTTACCAAGAGACCCAGTACTTC
TRBV6-5	-	-	TRBJ1-1	CASSSLTGTEAFF	TGTGCCAGCAGCAGCTTGACAGGAACTGAAGCTTTCTTT
TRBV5-1	few	TRBD2	TRBJ2-1	CASSLSGRWNEQFF	TGCGCCAGCAGCCTTAGCGGGAGGTGGAATGAGCAGTTCTTC
TRBV7-9	-	-	TRBJ2-1	CASRSGTGYNEQFF	TGTGCCAGCAGATCCGGGACTGGGTACAATGAGCAGTTCTTC
TRBV6-4	-	-	TRBJ2-7	CASSGPRGSYEQYF	TGTGCCAGCAGTGGGCCCAGGGGCTCCTACGAGCAGTACTTC
TRBV6-5	-	-	TRBJ1-5	CASSYTPTGNQPQHF	TGTGCCAGCAGTTACACACCGACAGGCAATCAGCCCCAGCATTTT
TRBV6-4	-	TRBD1	TRBJ2-7	CASSGLRDRGKEQYF	TGTGCCAGCAGTGGCCTACGGGACAGGGGCAAGGAGCAGTACTTC
TRBV19	-	TRBD1	TRBJ2-1	CASSIRGRVDYNEQFF	TGTGCCAGTAGTATTAGGGGGCGGGTGGACTACAATGAGCAGTTCTTC
TRBV6-5	-	TRBD1	TRBJ2-7	CASSYSGGQTYEQYF	TGTGCCAGCAGTTACTCAGGGGGCCAAACCTACGAGCAGTACTTC
TRBV28	few	-	TRBJ1-2	CASSNPEAGDYGYTF	TGTGCCAGCAGCAATCCGGAGGCAGGGGACTATGGCTACACCTTC
TRBV5-4	-	-	TRBJ2-2	CASSSVITGELFF	TGTGCCAGCAGTTCTGTTATCACCGGGGAGCTGTTTTTT
TRBV19	few	TRBD2	TRBJ2-3	CASSMYSGDTDTQYF	TGTGCCAGTAGTATGTATAGCGGGGACACAGATACGCAGTATTTT
TRBV7-9	-	-	TRBJ2-1	CASSLGGMDNEQFF	TGTGCCAGCAGCTTAGGCGGGATGGACAATGAGCAGTTCTTC
TRBV9	-	-	TRBJ2-2	CASSEGGTGELFF	TGTGCCAGCAGCGAGGGGGGGACCGGGGAGCTGTTTTTT
TRBV6-1	-	TRBD2	TRBJ2-7	CASSIMGGVEQYF	TGTGCCAGCAGTATAATGGGAGGGGTCGAGCAGTACTTC
TRBV9	-	-	TRBJ1-1	CASSVSDSHASEAFF	TGTGCCAGCAGCGTCTCGGACTCTCACGCCTCTGAAGCTTTCTTT
TRBV9	few	TRBD1	TRBJ2-5	CASSNTGTGDETQYF	TGTGCCAGCAGCAATACCGGGACAGGGGACGAGACCCAGTACTTC
TRBV2	-	-	TRBJ1-4	CASSVREKLFF	TGTGCCAGCAGTGTTCGGGAAAAACTGTTTTTT
TRBV29-1	-	-	TRBJ2-7	CSATVDEQYF	TGCAGCGCAACAGTAGACGAGCAGTACTTC
TRBV9	-	-	TRBJ2-1	CASSVAGSPYNEQFF	TGTGCCAGCAGCGTAGCGGGATCGCCGTACAATGAGCAGTTCTTC
TRBV4-2	once	TRBD1	TRBJ1-6	CASSKRQGDNSPLHF	TGTGCCAGCAGTAAAAGACAGGGGGACAATTCACCCCTCCACTTT
TRBV5-4	-	TRBD2	TRBJ2-1	CASRFGTSGVNEQFF	TGTGCCAGCAGATTCGGGACTAGCGGAGTTAATGAGCAGTTCTTC
TRBV2	-	TRBD2	TRBJ2-1	CASSEPSGRYNEQFF	TGTGCCAGCAGTGAACCCAGCGGGAGATACAATGAGCAGTTCTTC
TRBV19	few	-	TRBJ2-1	CAHSEGIYNEQFF	TGTGCCCACTCGGAGGGGATTTACAATGAGCAGTTCTTC
TRBV7-9	few	-	TRBJ2-1	CASSLGGPLAPWGNEQFF	TGTGCCAGCAGCTTAGGCGGACCGCTAGCGCCCTGGGGGAATGAGCAGTTCTTC
TRBV7-9	-	-	TRBJ1-4	CASSLPRGAEKLFF	TGTGCCAGCAGCTTACCCAGGGGCGCTGAAAAACTGTTTTTT
TRBV18	-	-	TRBJ2-5	CASSLGMRETQYF	TGTGCCAGCTCCCTCGGAATGAGGGAGACCCAGTACTTC